What follows are 18 T cell receptor beta chains derived from one specimen sequenced in a study of neurological immune-mediated disorders. MiXCR was run by TCRdb on the 5' RACE reads, yielding one entry per CDR3 protein. Among around 33,000 distinct CDR3 sequences, more than 6.5% were seen once, and the ten largest hold 4% to 5.5%. The sequencing sample was made of PBMCs. The receptor source for this set is a woman aged 40 to 50 in good health.

The table lists this clonotype with many counts. This rearrangement joins TRBV3-1 to TRBJ2-2; D possibly corresponds to TRBD2 (5 bases). The V end was cut by 2 bases, the J end by 3 bases, with 10 bases between. Germline V lookup: CDR1 LGHDT, CDR2 YNNKEL (reference sequence). The CDR3 is 15 amino acids. The CDR3 here is CASSQSGLYTGELFF. CDR3 DNA: TGTGCCAGCAGCCAAAGCGGACTCTACACCGGGGAGCTGTTTTTT.

The table lists this clonotype with many counts. V and J are TRBV2 and TRBJ2-1, with a weak D call TRBD1 (5 bases). The germline V gene has CDR1 SNHLY and CDR2 FYNNEI. Trimming pared 3 bases from V and 5 bases from J, leaving 14 bases between. This CDR3 contains 15 residues. CDR3 loop: CASSDLVAGNNEQFF. The CDR3 DNA reads as TGTGCCAGCAGTGATTTGGTGGCAGGGAACAATGAGCAGTTCTTC. Using reference TRBV2 and TRBJ2-1 for the parts outside the CDR3, the full variable domain is EPEVTQTPSHQVTQMGQEVILRCVPISNHLYFYWYRQILGQKVEFLVSFYNNEISEKSEIFDDQFSVERPDGSNFTLKIRSTKLEDSAMYFCASSDLVAGNNEQFFGPGTRLTVL.

This clonotype was picked up many times. The V gene is TRBV6-2 or TRBV6-3, the J gene TRBJ1-2, with TRBD1 identical over 7 bases. V shed 5 bases, J shed 5 bases, and the junction held 11 bases outside the gene matches. Germline lookup yields CDR1 MNHEY and CDR2 SVGEGT. The CDR3 runs 15 residues. In nucleotides, the CDR3 is TGTGCCAGCAGTGCTGGACAGGTGGCACCTTATGGCTACACCTTC. Translated, it gives CASSAGQVAPYGYTF.

The table lists this clonotype with a few counts. This rearrangement joins TRBV20-1 to TRBJ2-7; TRBD2 aligns across 7 bases. After removal of 1 base from V and 3 bases from J, the junction contained 3 bases not matched to a gene. This CDR3 has 13 residues. Per germline, CDR1 DFQATT and CDR2 SNEGSKA (reference sequence). The CDR3 sequence: CSARGGGHYEQYF. The CDR3 DNA is TGCAGTGCTAGAGGGGGAGGGCACTACGAGCAGTACTTC.

In this sample, this clonotype turned up many times. The chain joins TRBV6-4 to TRBJ2-3; TRBD1 is a possible D gene (5 bases). The germline V and J ends were trimmed by 6 bases and 6 bases, with 19 bases remaining between them. Germline V gives CDR1 MRHNA, CDR2 SNTAGT. This CDR3 contains 15 residues. CDR3 region: CASRRDSGPADTQYF. For the CDR3, the DNA is TGTGCCAGCAGACGAGACAGTGGGCCAGCGGATACGCAGTATTTT.

This clonotype was recorded many times. The V and J genes are TRBV10-3 and TRBJ2-1, with D possibly being TRBD1 or TRBD2 (5 bases each). The CDR3 is made up of 15 amino acids. V shed 4 bases and J shed 2 bases, with 12 bases lying between them. Per the germline V gene, CDR1 is ENHRY and CDR2 is SYGVKD. The CDR3 DNA is TGTGCCATCAGTGGGGGGATCGGGGCCTACAATGAGCAGTTCTTC. Its translation is CAISGGIGAYNEQFF.

This clonotype was seen ten or more times. The chain couples TRBV20-1 to TRBJ2-1, with no clear D. V was cut by 4 bases and J by 0 bases, with 13 bases left in between. This CDR3 spans 15 amino acids. Germline CDR1 DFQATT, CDR2 SNEGSKA (reference sequence). The CDR3 coding sequence is TGCAGTGCTATACTACCGGACCCCTCCTACAATGAGCAGTTCTTC. This translates into CSAILPDPSYNEQFF.

In its sample, this clonotype was seen many times. V gene TRBV28 combines with J gene TRBJ2-6; D possibly corresponds to TRBD2 (5 bases). CDR1 is MDHEN and CDR2 is SYDVKM in the germline V gene. The CDR3 covers 17 residues. V gave up 5 bases and J gave up 2 bases, with 16 bases separating them. The CDR3 DNA sequence: TGTGCCAGCAGTCCCGGTAGGGTCGGGACTGGGGCCAACGTCCTGACTTTC. Encoded protein: CASSPGRVGTGANVLTF.

This clonotype was observed many times. The rearrangement links TRBV28 to TRBJ1-2, with a tentative D call TRBD1 (6 bases). This CDR3 is 14 amino acids long. Germline V gives CDR1 MDHEN, CDR2 SYDVKM. V lost 2 bases and J 4 bases, leaving 11 bases between the germline ends. CDR3 DNA: TGTGCCAGCAGTTTACCCGGACAGACCTATGGCTACACCTTC. Encoded protein: CASSLPGQTYGYTF.

In this sample, this clonotype turned up many times. This chain connects TRBV3-1 to TRBJ2-1; 12 positions agree with TRBD2. Germline V gene sequence: CDR1 LGHDT, CDR2 YNNKEL (reference sequence). This CDR3 region has 19 residues. V was pared by 1 base and J by 3 bases, with 10 bases of the junction left unmatched. The CDR3 nucleotides read TGTGCCAGCAGCCAAGTCGAGGGGACTAGCGGGTCTCTCTACAATGAGCAGTTCTTC. This encodes CASSQVEGTSGSLYNEQFF.

This clonotype appeared many times. The chain couples TRBV20-1 to TRBJ2-7, with a tentative D call TRBD2 (7 bases). In germline, CDR1 is DFQATT, CDR2 SNEGSKA (reference sequence). Deletions cut 6 bases from V and 7 bases from J, with 13 bases between. The CDR3 spans 11 residues. The CDR3 coding sequence is TGCAGTGCCTGGAGGGGGGGGGAGCAGTACTTC. Protein sequence: CSAWRGGEQYF.

This clonotype was detected many times. In nucleotides, the CDR3 is TGTGCCATTGACAGTTCTGGGGAGCTGTTTTTT. It yields the protein CAIDSSGELFF. The chain carries TRBV10-3 and TRBJ2-2; D perhaps matches TRBD1 (5 bases). Germline lookup yields CDR1 ENHRY and CDR2 SYGVKD. This CDR3 contains 11 residues. V was trimmed by 9 bases and J by 8 bases, leaving 10 bases between them.

This clonotype was detected ten times or more. V gene TRBV6-5 combines with J gene TRBJ1-5; D might be TRBD1 (5 bases). Germline V gives CDR1 MNHEY, CDR2 SVGAGI. The germline V and J ends were trimmed by 0 bases and 6 bases, with 12 bases remaining between them. The CDR3 runs to 15 residues. CDR3 protein: CASSYSFGGGQPQHF. The CDR3 DNA reads TGTGCCAGCAGTTACTCGTTCGGGGGGGGTCAGCCCCAGCATTTT.

Many counts were recorded for this clonotype. The rearrangement joins TRBV12-3 or TRBV12-4 to TRBJ2-1; D may be TRBD2 (6 bases). With 5 bases removed from V and 15 bases from J, the gap between germline ends came to 14 bases. CDR3 length: 11 amino acids. The CDR3 DNA reads TGTGCCAGCAGTCCGCGGGACTTACGGTTCTTC. Translating gives CASSPRDLRFF.

This clonotype was detected ten times or more. The CDR3 loop reads CASSSGTGDEQFF. DNA of the CDR3: TGTGCCAGCAGTTCCGGGACTGGAGATGAGCAGTTCTTC. The V and J genes are TRBV12-3 or TRBV12-4 and TRBJ2-1; a possible D gene is TRBD2 (6 bases). The CDR3 is made up of 13 amino acids. Between the trimmed V and J ends, which lost 4 bases and 8 bases, there was a span of 12 bases.

The table lists this clonotype with many counts. V is TRBV2 and J is TRBJ2-1, with no clear D. CDR1 SNHLY and CDR2 FYNNEI come from the germline V gene. This CDR3 spans 13 amino acids. The V end lost 7 bases, the J end lost 2 bases, and 9 bases lay between the germline ends. CDR3 loop: CASKDYAYNEQFF. The CDR3 bases are TGTGCCAGCAAAGATTACGCCTACAATGAGCAGTTCTTC.

This clonotype was detected ten times or more. The V and J genes are TRBV5-6 and TRBJ2-7; no firm D call. V was trimmed by 3 bases and J by 4 bases, leaving 17 bases between them. Germline V gene lookup returns CDR1 SGHDT and CDR2 YYEEEE. The CDR3 is 15 residues long. As DNA, the CDR3 is TGTGCCAGCAGCTCTCGGCGTCTAGGCCTGTACGAGCAGTACTTC. It specifies CASSSRRLGLYEQYF.

This clonotype was observed at least ten times. The chain uses TRBV11-2 and TRBJ1-2, with D possibly matching TRBD1 (5 bases). The CDR3 extends over 13 amino acids. The germline gives CDR1 SGHAT, CDR2 FQNNGV. V was trimmed by 0 bases and J by 7 bases, leaving 9 bases between them. The CDR3 DNA sequence: TGTGCCAGCAGCTTAGAGGACAACCGTGGCTACACCTTC. Translating gives CASSLEDNRGYTF. Variable domain in full (rest from reference TRBV11-2 and TRBJ1-2): EAGVAQSPRYKIIEKRQSVAFWCNPISGHATLYWYQQILGQGPKLLIQFQNNGVVDDSQLPKDRFSAERLKGVDSTLKIQPAKLEDSAVYLCASSLEDNRGYTFGSGTRLTVV.